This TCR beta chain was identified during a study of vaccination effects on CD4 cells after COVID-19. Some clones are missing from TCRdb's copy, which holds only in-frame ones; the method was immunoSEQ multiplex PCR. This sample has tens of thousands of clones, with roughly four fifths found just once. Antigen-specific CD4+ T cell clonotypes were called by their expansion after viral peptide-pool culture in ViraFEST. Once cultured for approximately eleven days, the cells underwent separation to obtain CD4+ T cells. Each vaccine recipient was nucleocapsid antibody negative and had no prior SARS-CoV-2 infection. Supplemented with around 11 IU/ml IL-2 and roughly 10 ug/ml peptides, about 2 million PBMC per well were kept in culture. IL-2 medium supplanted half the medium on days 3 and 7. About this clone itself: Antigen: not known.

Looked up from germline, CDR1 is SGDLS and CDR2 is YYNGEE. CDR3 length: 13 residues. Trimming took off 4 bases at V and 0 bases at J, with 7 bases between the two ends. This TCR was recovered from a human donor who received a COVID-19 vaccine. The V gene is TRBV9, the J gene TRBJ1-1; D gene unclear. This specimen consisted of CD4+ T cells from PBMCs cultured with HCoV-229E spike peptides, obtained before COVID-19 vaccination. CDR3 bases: TGTGCCAGCAGCCATATAGTGAACACTGAAGCTTTCTTT. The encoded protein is CASSHIVNTEAFF.